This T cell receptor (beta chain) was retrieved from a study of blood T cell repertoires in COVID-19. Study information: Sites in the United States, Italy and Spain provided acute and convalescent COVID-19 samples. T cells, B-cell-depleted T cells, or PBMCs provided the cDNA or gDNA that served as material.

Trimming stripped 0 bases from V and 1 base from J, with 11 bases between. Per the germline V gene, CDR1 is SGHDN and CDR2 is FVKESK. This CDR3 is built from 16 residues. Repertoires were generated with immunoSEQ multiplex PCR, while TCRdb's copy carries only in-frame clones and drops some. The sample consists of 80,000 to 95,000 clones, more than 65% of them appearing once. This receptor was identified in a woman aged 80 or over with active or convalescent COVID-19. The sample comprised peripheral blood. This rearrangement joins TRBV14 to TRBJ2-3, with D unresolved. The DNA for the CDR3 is TGTGCCAGCAGCCAAGAAGGAGCCCTTGGCACAGATACGCAGTATTTT. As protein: CASSQEGALGTDTQYF.